One TCR beta chain is described in this entry. No antigen is known for it. Every single donor had an approximately 2.5 ml blood sample drawn. No T cells were sorted before total RNA was taken from whole blood. The sample comes from a study of monozygotic twins with inflammatory bowel disease. Broader study findings: IBD patients share fewer clonotypes with other people than healthy twins do, especially with disease activity. None of the different T cell subtypes could be distinguished from one another.

CDR3 length: 13 amino acids. CDR1 is SGDLS, CDR2 YYNGEE, per germline. TCRdb reanalyzed the 5' RACE reads and collapses them to one entry per CDR3 protein, without DNA. The listing contains 190,000 or so distinct CDR3 sequences. The sequence came from a human donor with ulcerative colitis or Crohn's disease, or a healthy co-twin of an affected twin (not recorded which). The sequencing sample was made of blood. The chain combines TRBV9 with TRBJ2-3. The CDR3 region is CASSVDSGVTQYF.